A selection of T cell receptor beta chains follows, all from one sample in a study of metastatic and nonmetastatic thyroid tumors. MiXCR re-clonotyped the PCR reads for TCRdb. This sample yields about 27,000 clones, of which approximately 16% are seen a single time; roughly 6.1% belongs to the top ten. Specimen: blood. The receptors stem from a male donor with papillary thyroid cancer or a benign thyroid nodule (not recorded which). Some clones in this sample may be carry-over from other donors' samples. CDR3s include the opening cysteine and the closing phenylalanine or tryptophan. The D gene is left open where the match is weak. Rows may omit the clone size; those that give it use once, few, many or a size class.

V	size	J	D	length	DNA	CDR3
TRBV5-1	many	TRBJ2-5	NA	14	TGCGCCAGCAGCTCAGCAGGGAGGAGAGAGACCCAGTACTTC	CASSSAGRRETQYF
TRBV5-1	many	TRBJ2-1	TRBD1	13	TGCGCCAGCAGAGAAGGGGGCTACGATGAGCAGTTCTTC	CASREGGYDEQFF
TRBV28	few	TRBJ2-1	TRBD2	18	TGTGCCAGTAGCCCCGGACTAGTTGGTGACGAGTCCTACAATGAGCAGTTCTTC	CASSPGLVGDESYNEQFF
TRBV15	many	TRBJ2-7	TRBD2	20	TGTGCCACCAGCAGGTTGGATCGCGGGAGGGCCGATCGGATGGACTACGAGCAGTACTTC	CATSRLDRGRADRMDYEQYF
TRBV4-1	NA	TRBJ2-7	TRBD2	16	TGCGCCAGCAGCCAACCTGCAGGGACTAGCGTCTTCGAGCAGTACTTC	CASSQPAGTSVFEQYF
TRBV19	many	TRBJ2-7	NA	15	TGTGCCAGTAGTAGCGGGAACGGACTCTCCTACGAGCAGTACTTC	CASSSGNGLSYEQYF
TRBV28	few	TRBJ2-1	NA	14	TGTGCCAGCTCCGTCACGGGGACCCACAATCAGCAGTTCTTC	CASSVTGTHNQQFF
TRBV20-1	NA	TRBJ2-5	NA	14	TGCAGTGCTAGAGAGGCCCCTATCTTGGAGACCCAGTACTTC	CSAREAPILETQYF
TRBV28	many	TRBJ2-7	TRBD2	14	TGTGCCAGCGGAACTAGCGGGTTTAACGACGAGCAGTACTTC	CASGTSGFNDEQYF
TRBV18	many	TRBJ2-7	NA	14	TGTGCCAGCTCACCACCCTCGATAAGATACGAGCAGTACTTC	CASSPPSIRYEQYF